A single sample gave rise to the 14 T cell receptor beta chains below, sequenced in a study of cytotoxic CD8 clonotypes in ibrutinib-treated CLL. The table came from immunoSEQ multiplex PCR; TCRdb's copy has only in-frame clones and leaves some out. The table lists about 160,000 clones, about four fifths of them singletons. The sample in question was PBMCs, obtained after 24 months of ibrutinib treatment. These receptors originate from a human donor with chronic lymphocytic leukemia.

The chain uses TRBV27 and TRBJ1-4; D unresolved. Trimming left V 2 bases short and J 8 bases short, with 15 bases between. The CDR3 totals 15 residues. Germline V gene lookup returns CDR1 MNHEY and CDR2 SMNVEV (reference sequence). Here the CDR3 DNA reads TGTGCCAGCAGTTTAAACAGATTTAAATTGGAAAAACTGTTTTTT. Protein product: CASSLNRFKLEKLFF.

The V call is TRBV6-1, the J call TRBJ1-4; 9 bases are shared with TRBD1. The CDR3 totals 15 residues. The V segment lost 2 bases and the J segment 8 bases; nucleotides outside the gene matches: 6. Germline CDR1 and CDR2: MNHNS and SASEGT. The CDR3 sequence is CASSEPTGGVEKLFF. CDR3 DNA: TGTGCCAGCAGTGAACCGACAGGGGGTGTAGAAAAACTGTTTTTT.

V is TRBV19 and J is TRBJ2-5; TRBD2 matches 13 bases. The CDR3 has 17 residues. Germline CDR1 LNHDA, CDR2 SQIVND (reference sequence). The V and J ends lost 4 bases and 5 bases, in that order; junction bases with no gene match: 10. The CDR3 region has the DNA TGTGCCAGTAGTACGACTAGCGGGAGGTCACAGGCCGAGACCCAGTACTTC. Translated: CASSTTSGRSQAETQYF.

The chain joins TRBV9 to TRBJ1-3, with 10 bases identical to TRBD1. The CDR3 is 16 residues long. Germline assignment: CDR1 SGDLS and CDR2 YYNGEE. V was pared by 3 bases and J by 2 bases, with 5 bases of the junction left unmatched. CDR3 nucleotide sequence: TGTGCCAGCAGCGCGGACAGGGGGAAGGCTGGAAACACCATATATTTT. Translating gives CASSADRGKAGNTIYF.

This clone was observed a few times. This chain joins TRBV30 and TRBJ1-1; D remains ambiguous. Trimming left V 0 bases short and J 6 bases short, with 5 bases between. This CDR3 has 11 residues. The V gene's germline CDR1 is GTSNPN and CDR2 SVGIG (reference sequence). CDR3 in amino acids: CAWSVRAEAFF. As DNA, the CDR3 is TGTGCCTGGAGTGTACGAGCTGAAGCTTTCTTT.

The V call is TRBV4-1, the J call TRBJ1-1; D might be TRBD1 (6 bases). This CDR3 has 16 amino acids. The germline V gene has CDR1 MGHRA and CDR2 YSYEKL. The germline V and J ends were trimmed by 8 bases and 1 base, with 20 bases remaining between them. In nucleotides, the CDR3 is TGCGCCAGCTCTGCCCCCCGGGACATACAGAACACTGAAGCTTTCTTT. Residues: CASSAPRDIQNTEAFF.

The rearrangement uses TRBV19 and TRBJ2-1, with 8 nucleotides matching TRBD1. The CDR3 consists of 13 residues. The V gene end was trimmed by 6 bases and the J gene end by 8 bases; junction bases not matched to a gene: 6. Looked up from germline, CDR1 is LNHDA and CDR2 is SQIVND (reference sequence). CDR3 region: CASRTGAGDEQFF. In DNA form, the CDR3 reads TGTGCCAGTAGGACAGGGGCAGGGGATGAGCAGTTCTTC.

The chain has TRBV6-5 and TRBJ1-2; TRBD1 might be the D (6 bases). This CDR3 has 15 amino acids. V was trimmed by 2 bases and J by 5 bases, leaving 15 bases between them. From germline, CDR1 is MNHEY and CDR2 SVGAGI. The CDR3 DNA sequence: TGTGCCAGCAGTTACGAACTCACAGGGAGGTATGGCTACACCTTC. Protein: CASSYELTGRYGYTF.

The gene calls are TRBV28 and TRBJ1-1, with 9 bases aligning to TRBD1. V lost 0 bases and J lost 6; bases outside the gene matches: 5. Per the germline V gene, CDR1 is MDHEN and CDR2 is SYDVKM. CDR3 length equals 15 residues. The CDR3 is CASSLWGQGKAEAFF. The CDR3 coding sequence is TGTGCCAGCAGTTTATGGGGACAGGGTAAGGCTGAAGCTTTCTTT.

This chain uses TRBV20-1 with TRBJ2-1; TRBD2 matches at 7 bases. There are 11 residues in the CDR3. Germline lookup yields CDR1 DFQATT and CDR2 SNEGSKA (reference sequence). V lost 7 bases and J lost 8; bases outside the gene matches: 5. CDR3 residues: CSVQGLDEQFF. The DNA of the CDR3 is TGCAGTGTCCAAGGACTAGATGAGCAGTTCTTC.

This chain joins TRBV25-1 and TRBJ1-1; D uncertain. Germline V gene sequence: CDR1 MGHDK, CDR2 SYGVNS. CDR3 length: 12 residues. Trimming stripped 5 bases from V and 4 bases from J, with 8 bases between. Here the CDR3 reads CASSQSRTEAFF. CDR3 bases: TGTGCCAGCAGTCAATCGCGCACTGAAGCTTTCTTT. The full variable domain, its missing parts supplied by reference TRBV25-1 and TRBJ1-1, is EADIYQTPRYLVIGTGKKITLECSQTMGHDKMYWYQQDPGMELHLIHYSYGVNSTEKGDLSSESTVSRIRTEHFPLTLESARPSHTSQYLCASSQSRTEAFFGQGTRLTVV.

In regard to this clone: This likely traces to a read error, being one base from a far larger clone. The sample holds other DNA sequences that translate to the same CDR3. The chain carries TRBV4-1 and TRBJ2-3; 8 bases fit TRBD2. V trimming: 0 bases; J trimming: 5 bases; junction bases outside the gene matches: 7. Germline CDR1 MGHRA, CDR2 YSYEKL. The CDR3 extends over 16 amino acids. CDR3 loop: CASSQEPRGGVDTQYF. The CDR3 DNA is TGCGCCAGCAGCCAAGAGCCTCGGGGGGGGGTAGATACGCAGTATTTT.

This clone has a handful of counts. The chain is built from TRBV28 and TRBJ1-4, with 10 bases fitting TRBD1. V gave up 6 bases and J gave up 4 bases; unmatched junction bases: 8. This CDR3 has 16 residues. Looked up from germline, CDR1 is MDHEN and CDR2 is SYDVKM. CDR3 nucleotides: TGTGCCAGCAGATCCAGCGGGACAGGGGTTAATGAAAAACTGTTTTTT. Residues: CASRSSGTGVNEKLFF.

This chain joins TRBV6-5 and TRBJ1-2, with D maybe TRBD1 (5 bases). The ends were cut back, 6 bases at V and 2 bases at J, with 10 bases in the middle. The CDR3 length is 13 residues. The V gene's germline CDR1 is MNHEY and CDR2 SVGAGI. CDR3 in amino acids: CASSLQANYGYTF. CDR3 bases: TGTGCCAGCAGCTTACAGGCGAACTATGGCTACACCTTC.